Below, one T cell receptor beta chain is given with its context. The assay was immunoSEQ multiplex PCR, and TCRdb's table has in-frame clones only and misses some. The table lists 150,000 to 200,000 clones, roughly 88% of them singletons. The CDR3 has 15 amino acids. Trimming pared 3 bases from V and 0 bases from J, leaving 11 bases between. Per germline, CDR1 ENHRY and CDR2 SYGVKD. This record belongs to a study of cytotoxic CD8 clonotypes in ibrutinib-treated CLL. The rearrangement uses TRBV10-3 and TRBJ1-1; no definite D call. The starting material was PBMCs, obtained at disease progression, from a patient treated with ibrutinib. This TCR was recovered from a human donor with chronic lymphocytic leukemia. The CDR3 DNA sequence: TGTGCCATCAGTGAAAGAGGGCTCATGAACACTGAAGCTTTCTTT. This codes for CAISERGLMNTEAFF.